Given below is one T cell receptor beta chain in context. This sample was included in a study of blood T cell repertoires in COVID-19. While infection was still active, Seattle patients were enrolled and then followed longitudinally. Germline V gene sequence: CDR1 KGHSH, CDR2 LQKENI. With 3 bases clipped from V and 6 bases from J, the junction kept 2 bases outside the gene matches. This CDR3 has 15 residues. Some clones are missing from TCRdb's copy, which holds only in-frame ones; the method was immunoSEQ multiplex PCR. The repertoire consists of tens of thousands of clones, with around 90% occurring once and the leading ten covering 0.3% to 0.4%.

The J gene is TRBJ2-1, the V gene TRBV18, with 13 bases aligning to TRBD2. The clonotype was recovered from a man in his forties or fifties with COVID-19, enrolled during active disease. The sample was peripheral blood. CDR3 protein: CASSPGLAGVNEQFF. The CDR3 nucleotides are TGTGCCAGCTCACCCGGACTAGCGGGAGTCAATGAGCAGTTCTTC. Combining the CDR3 with reference TRBV18 and TRBJ2-1 gives the whole variable domain NAGVMQNPRHLVRRRGQEARLRCSPMKGHSHVYWYRQLPEEGLKFMVYLQKENIIDESGMPKERFSAEFPKEGPSILRIQQVVRGDSAAYFCASSPGLAGVNEQFFGPGTRLTVL.